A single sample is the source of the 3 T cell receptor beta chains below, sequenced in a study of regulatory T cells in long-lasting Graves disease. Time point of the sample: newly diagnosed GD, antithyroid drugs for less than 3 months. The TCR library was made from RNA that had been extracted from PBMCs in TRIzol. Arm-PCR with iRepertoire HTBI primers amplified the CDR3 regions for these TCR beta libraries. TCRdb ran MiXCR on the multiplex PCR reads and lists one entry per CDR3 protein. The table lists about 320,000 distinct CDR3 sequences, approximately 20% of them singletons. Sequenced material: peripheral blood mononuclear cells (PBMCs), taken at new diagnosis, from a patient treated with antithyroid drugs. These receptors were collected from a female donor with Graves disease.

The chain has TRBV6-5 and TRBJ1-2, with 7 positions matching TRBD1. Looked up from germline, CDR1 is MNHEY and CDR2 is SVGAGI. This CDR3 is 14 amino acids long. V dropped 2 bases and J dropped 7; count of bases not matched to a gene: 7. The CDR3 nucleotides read TGTGCCAGCAGTTACAATCGAGGGGGCTTTGGCTACACCTTC. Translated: CASSYNRGGFGYTF.

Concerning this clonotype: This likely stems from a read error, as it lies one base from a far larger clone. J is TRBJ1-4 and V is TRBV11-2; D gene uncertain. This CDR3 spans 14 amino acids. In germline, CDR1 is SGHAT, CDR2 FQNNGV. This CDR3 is CASSQTPLSEKLSF. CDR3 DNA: TGTGCCAGCTCGCAAACGCCTCTGAGTGAAAAACTGTCTTTT.

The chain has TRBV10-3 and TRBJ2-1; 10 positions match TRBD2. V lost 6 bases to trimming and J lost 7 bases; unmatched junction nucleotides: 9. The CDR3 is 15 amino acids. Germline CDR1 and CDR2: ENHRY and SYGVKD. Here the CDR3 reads CAIRRTSGTNNEQFF. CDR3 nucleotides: TGTGCCATCAGGAGGACTAGCGGAACGAATAATGAGCAGTTCTTC.